This is a list of T cell receptor beta chains from one sample in a study of identical twins. Via MiXCR, TCRdb re-called the 5' RACE reads, giving one row per CDR3 protein. The table records about 470,000 distinct CDR3 sequences, approximately 25% of them present only once. These data also featured in a second study, about T cells expressing NK-cell markers.

The material sequenced was CD4+ T cells sorted from blood. The receptor source for this set is a woman between 18 and 29 years old in good health. CDR3s include the opening cysteine and the closing phenylalanine or tryptophan. D genes are given only for firm matches. The listing skips clone size in some rows; elsewhere it reads once, few, many or a size class.

.	.	TRBJ2-5	TRBV7-9	TGTGCCAGCAGCTTAACCGGGAGAAAGACCCAGTACTTC	CASSLTGRKTQYF
.	.	TRBJ1-3	TRBV3-1	TGTGCCAGCGGAATTGGGACGAAAACCTCTGGAAACACCATATATTTT	CASGIGTKTSGNTIYF
.	.	TRBJ1-6	TRBV6-5	TGTGCCAGCAGTTATCCCGGGACACAACACGGTTCACCCCTCCACTTT	CASSYPGTQHGSPLHF
.	.	TRBJ2-3	TRBV6-1	TGTGCCAGCAGTGAAGCCCAGGGGGGAGGACGAGATACGCAGTATTTT	CASSEAQGGGRDTQYF
.	.	TRBJ2-5	TRBV20-1	TGCAGTGCTAGATGGGTCGGAGGGACGGAGACCCAGTACTTC	CSARWVGGTETQYF
.	TRBD1	TRBJ1-1	TRBV9	TGTGCCAGCAGCGGAGACTTAACGGGACAGGGCTTGAAAGCTTTCTTT	CASSGDLTGQGLKAFF
few	.	TRBJ2-5	TRBV5-1	TGCGCCAGCAGCTTGGGGAACGCGGAACAAGAGACCCAGTACTTC	CASSLGNAEQETQYF
.	.	TRBJ2-1	TRBV6-1	TGTGCCACCACCAAGACGCCGAGCTCCTACAATGAGCAGTTCTTC	CATTKTPSSYNEQFF
.	TRBD1	TRBJ1-2	TRBV12-3/TRBV12-4	TGTGCCAGCAGTCGACAGGGAAACTACTATGGCTACACCTTC	CASSRQGNYYGYTF
few	TRBD2	TRBJ2-1	TRBV20-1	TGCAGTGCTAAACTAGCGGGAGTTCTAAATGAGCAGTTCTTC	CSAKLAGVLNEQFF
.	TRBD1	TRBJ2-4	TRBV10-3	TGTGCCACCCAGGGACAGGGAAACATTCAGTACTTC	CATQGQGNIQYF
few	.	TRBJ2-3	TRBV20-1	TGCAGTGCTAGTGTGGGTGCGGGGACAGATACGCAGTATTTT	CSASVGAGTDTQYF
few	.	TRBJ1-2	TRBV6-1	TGTGCCAGCAGTGAAAGAAAAATCTATGGCTACACCTTC	CASSERKIYGYTF
few	TRBD1	TRBJ1-4	TRBV5-1	TGCGCCAGCACCCGGACAGGGGGCAACGAAAAACTGTTTTTT	CASTRTGGNEKLFF
.	.	TRBJ2-4	TRBV7-2	TGTGCCAGCAGCTTCAAAGGAACCCCTATTCAGTACTTC	CASSFKGTPIQYF
once	TRBD2	TRBJ2-3	TRBV9	TGTGCCAGCAGCGAGACTAGCGGGGGGGCAGTAGATACGCAGTATTTT	CASSETSGGAVDTQYF
.	.	TRBJ2-2	TRBV4-3	TGCGCCAGCAGCCAAGAGGGCTTTCTAGGGGAGCTGTTTTTT	CASSQEGFLGELFF
few	.	TRBJ1-1	TRBV29-1	TGCAGCGTTGAAAAAACAGGCCGGGGTACTGAAGCTTTCTTT	CSVEKTGRGTEAFF
many	TRBD2	TRBJ2-1	TRBV6-1	TGTGCCAGCAGTCCCGGAATAGCGGGAGCACACAATGAGCAGTTCTTC	CASSPGIAGAHNEQFF
.	TRBD1	TRBJ1-6	TRBV7-8	TGTGCCAGCAGCTTCAGACAGGGCCAAGGGTCACCCCTCCACTTT	CASSFRQGQGSPLHF